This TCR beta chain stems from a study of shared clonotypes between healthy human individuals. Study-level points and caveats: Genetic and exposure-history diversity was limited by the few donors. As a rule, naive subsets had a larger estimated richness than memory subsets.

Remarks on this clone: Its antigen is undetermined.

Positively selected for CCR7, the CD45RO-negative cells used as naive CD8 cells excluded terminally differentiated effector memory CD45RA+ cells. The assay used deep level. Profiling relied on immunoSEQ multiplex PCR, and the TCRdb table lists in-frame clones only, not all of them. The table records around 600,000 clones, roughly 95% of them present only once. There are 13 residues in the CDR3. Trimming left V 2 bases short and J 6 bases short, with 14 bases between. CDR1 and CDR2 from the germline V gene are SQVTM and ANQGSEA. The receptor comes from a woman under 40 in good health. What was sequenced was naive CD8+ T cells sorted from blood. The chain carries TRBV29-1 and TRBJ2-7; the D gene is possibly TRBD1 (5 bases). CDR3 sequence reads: CSVELVTGGEQYF. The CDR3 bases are TGCAGCGTTGAATTGGTCACAGGCGGCGAGCAGTACTTC.